These 32 T cell receptor beta chains share one sample of origin, sequenced in a study of blood T cell repertoires in COVID-19. The data were produced by immunoSEQ multiplex PCR, yet TCRdb's version contains in-frame clones alone and is incomplete. The sample lists 160,000 or so clones, 79% occurring once. Sequences were obtained from peripheral blood. These receptors all stem from a woman aged 55-75 years with COVID-19, enrolled during active disease.

The chain has TRBV24-1 and TRBJ2-5; 9 bases match TRBD1. Germline V gives CDR1 KGHDR, CDR2 SFDVKD. The CDR3 sequence is 14 residues long. The V and J ends lost 3 bases and 4 bases, in that order; junction bases with no gene match: 2. The chain's CDR3 is CATSDRTGVETQYF. The CDR3 DNA reads as TGTGCCACCAGTGATCGGACAGGGGTAGAGACCCAGTACTTC.

Points on this clone: The same CDR3 also results from other DNA sequences found in this sample. The chain recombines TRBV6-5 with TRBJ1-5; the match to TRBD1 covers 8 bases. V shed 6 bases, J shed 4 bases, and the junction held 2 bases outside the gene matches. CDR1 and CDR2 (germline): MNHEY, SVGAGI. This CDR3 has 13 amino acids. The CDR3 bases are TGTGCCAGCAGCCGACAGGGGAATCAGCCCCAGCATTTT. As protein: CASSRQGNQPQHF.

This clone was observed a single time. The chain carries TRBV5-1 and TRBJ2-1, with D perhaps matching TRBD1 (5 bases). V lost 5 bases and J lost 5, with 11 bases in between. Germline CDR1 reads SGHRS; CDR2 reads YFSETQ. The CDR3 spans 13 residues. The CDR3, as DNA: TGCGCCAGCAGTCGGTTGACAGACAATGAGCAGTTCTTC. This sequence encodes CASSRLTDNEQFF.

The chain employs TRBV6-5 and TRBJ2-7, with 8 positions matching TRBD2. Germline-derived CDR1 and CDR2 are MNHEY and SVGAGI. After removal of 7 bases from V and 2 bases from J, the junction contained 4 bases not matched to a gene. CDR3 length: 13 amino acids. The CDR3 bases are TGTGCCAGCAAACCCGGGAGGGCCTACGAGCAGTACTTC. Translation: CASKPGRAYEQYF.

The J gene is TRBJ1-4, the V gene TRBV7-2; the D is unclear. The germline gives CDR1 SGHTA, CDR2 FQGNSA. V was pared by 4 bases and J by 0 bases, with 6 bases between. This CDR3 is built from 14 residues. CDR3 bases: TGTGCCAGCAGCTCGCAGTCAACTAATGAAAAACTGTTTTTT. This codes for CASSSQSTNEKLFF.

V is TRBV5-1 and J is TRBJ2-3, with a tentative D call TRBD1 (6 bases). From germline, CDR1 is SGHRS and CDR2 YFSETQ. The V end lost 3 bases, the J end lost 6 bases, and 17 bases lay between the germline ends. The CDR3 totals 15 residues. Here the CDR3 DNA reads TGCGCCAGCAGCTGGAGACAGGCTTCAGAGGATACGCAGTATTTT. This codes for CASSWRQASEDTQYF.

The chain recombines TRBV11-2 with TRBJ2-5; tentative D call: TRBD1 (6 bases). The CDR3 covers 15 residues. Germline CDR1 SGHAT, CDR2 FQNNGV. Between the trimmed V and J ends, which lost 7 bases and 5 bases, there was a span of 20 bases. CDR3 bases: TGTGCCAGCACCTTGATATTGACAGGAGAGGAGACCCAGTACTTC. This sequence encodes CASTLILTGEETQYF.

DNA of the CDR3: TGTGCCAGCAGGCCCCTTATGGGGGCGATGACGTCTGAGACCCAGTACTTC. Protein product: CASRPLMGAMTSETQYF. This chain joins TRBV27 and TRBJ2-5; maybe TRBD1 (6 bases). V gave up 6 bases and J gave up 5 bases, with 25 bases separating them. Germline lookup yields CDR1 MNHEY and CDR2 SMNVEV (reference sequence). The CDR3 extends over 17 amino acids.

The chain employs TRBV7-9 and TRBJ2-2; 7 bases match TRBD2. Losses at the gene ends were 5 bases for V and 7 bases for J; bases not matched to a gene: 13. This CDR3 comprises 16 residues. Germline V gene data show CDR1 as SEHNR and CDR2 as FQNEAQ (reference sequence). The CDR3 region is CASSVTGLPGGGELFF. CDR3 sequence (DNA): TGTGCCAGCAGCGTAACGGGACTACCTGGGGGCGGGGAGCTGTTTTTT.

The chain joins TRBV19 to TRBJ1-3; D possibly corresponds to TRBD1 (5 bases). V shed 5 bases and J shed 2 bases, with 10 bases lying between them. Germline assignment: CDR1 LNHDA and CDR2 SQIVND (reference sequence). The CDR3 sequence is 14 residues long. In nucleotides, the CDR3 is TGTGCCAGTAGTCCTGGGGGGACTGGAAACACCATATATTTT. This codes for CASSPGGTGNTIYF.

In nucleotides, the CDR3 is TGCGCCAGCAGCACCGGACTAGCGGGAGATGTAGATACGCAGTATTTT. It yields the protein CASSTGLAGDVDTQYF. V usage is TRBV5-1 and J usage is TRBJ2-3, with TRBD2 identical over 13 bases. V lost 4 bases to trimming and J lost 5 bases; unmatched junction nucleotides: 7. CDR3 length equals 16 residues. Germline-derived CDR1 and CDR2 are SGHRS and YFSETQ.

This chain links TRBV7-6 with TRBJ2-2; 15 bases line up with TRBD2. Germline CDR1 and CDR2: SGHVS and FNYEAQ. With 4 bases clipped from V and 0 bases from J, the junction kept 6 bases outside the gene matches. This CDR3 spans 19 amino acids. The CDR3 sequence: CASSSRGLAGGANTGELFF. In DNA form, the CDR3 reads TGTGCCAGCAGCTCCCGGGGACTAGCGGGGGGAGCGAACACCGGGGAGCTGTTTTTT.

The chain recombines TRBV2 with TRBJ2-1; D is unclear. Germline CDR1 and CDR2: SNHLY and FYNNEI. The length of the CDR3 is 13 residues. V was pared by 2 bases and J by 8 bases, with 10 bases between. The CDR3: CASSEQERDEQFF. In DNA, the CDR3 is TGTGCCAGCAGTGAACAAGAGAGAGATGAGCAGTTCTTC. Together with reference TRBV2 and TRBJ2-1, the CDR3 gives the full variable domain: EPEVTQTPSHQVTQMGQEVILRCVPISNHLYFYWYRQILGQKVEFLVSFYNNEISEKSEIFDDQFSVERPDGSNFTLKIRSTKLEDSAMYFCASSEQERDEQFFGPGTRLTVL.

The J gene is TRBJ1-6, the V gene TRBV18; D perhaps matches TRBD1 (6 bases). Trimming stripped 3 bases from V and 8 bases from J, with 17 bases between. CDR3 length equals 16 residues. Per germline, CDR1 KGHSH and CDR2 LQKENI. CDR3 in amino acids: CASSPRPISGDSPLHF. CDR3 DNA: TGTGCCAGCTCACCCCGGCCTATCTCAGGGGATTCACCCCTCCACTTT.

The V gene is TRBV7-9, the J gene TRBJ2-3, with 11 bases matching TRBD2. The V gene's germline CDR1 is SEHNR and CDR2 FQNEAQ (reference sequence). The CDR3 is 16 residues long. The V gene end was trimmed by 1 base and the J gene end by 5 bases; junction bases not matched to a gene: 5. This CDR3 is CASSLGLAGGRDTQYF. As DNA, the CDR3 is TGTGCCAGCAGCTTAGGGCTAGCGGGAGGTAGAGATACGCAGTATTTT.

The chain links TRBV25-1 to TRBJ2-5; no definite D call. The germline V and J ends were trimmed by 4 bases and 1 base, with 13 bases remaining between them. The CDR3 totals 15 residues. Germline-derived CDR1 and CDR2 are MGHDK and SYGVNS. The CDR3 DNA sequence: TGTGCCAGCAGTGGTTTGAGAGGAATCCAAGAGACCCAGTACTTC. Translated: CASSGLRGIQETQYF.

V usage is TRBV14 and J usage is TRBJ2-2; 8 bases line up with TRBD2. This CDR3 spans 15 amino acids. The V and J ends lost 4 bases and 4 bases, in that order; junction bases with no gene match: 5. Germline loops: CDR1 SGHDN, CDR2 FVKESK. The CDR3 reads CASSRGLVSTGELFF. The CDR3 nucleotides read TGTGCCAGCAGCCGGGGACTAGTAAGCACCGGGGAGCTGTTTTTT.

This clone came up many times. The J gene is TRBJ1-2, the V gene TRBV13; D might be TRBD1 (5 bases). The CDR3 has 14 residues. V was pared by 5 bases and J by 4 bases, with 14 bases between. Per germline, CDR1 PRHDT and CDR2 FYEKMQ (reference sequence). The CDR3: CASSHRGGSYGYTF. In nucleotides, the CDR3 is TGTGCCAGCAGCCATAGGGGAGGTTCCTATGGCTACACCTTC.

Concerning this clone itself: The junction departs from germline at one end; a sequencing error may be responsible. The chain uses TRBV28 and TRBJ1-1; a possible D gene is TRBD1 (6 bases). Germline CDR1 reads MDHEN; CDR2 reads SYDVKM. The CDR3 totals 13 residues. The CDR3 DNA reads as TGTGCCAGCAGTATATGGACAGTAGGTGAAGCTTTCTTT. It translates to CASSIWTVGEAFF.

This sequence joins TRBV27 and TRBJ1-1; D might be TRBD1 (5 bases). V was shortened by 5 bases and J by 1 base, with 11 bases between the two germline ends. The CDR3 covers 14 residues. CDR1 is MNHEY, CDR2 SMNVEV, per germline (reference sequence). CDR3 in DNA: TGTGCCAGCAGTCCCGGGGGGGGGAACACTGAAGCTTTCTTT. Protein: CASSPGGGNTEAFF.

The sample holds a few counts of this clone. The V gene is TRBV5-1, the J gene TRBJ1-1, with 7 nucleotides matching TRBD1. The CDR3 covers 15 residues. Germline loops: CDR1 SGHRS, CDR2 YFSETQ. The trim removed 4 bases at V and 4 bases at J, leaving 10 bases unmatched. For the CDR3, the DNA is TGCGCCAGCAGCCCTCAGACAGGGTTCACCACTGAAGCTTTCTTT. This sequence encodes CASSPQTGFTTEAFF.

The chain is built from TRBV11-3 and TRBJ2-5; 11 nucleotides match TRBD2. V trimming: 4 bases; J trimming: 4 bases; junction bases outside the gene matches: 2. The CDR3 loop spans 14 amino acids. Germline V gives CDR1 SGHNT, CDR2 YENEEA. The CDR3 DNA is TGTGCCAGCAGCTCCGGACTAGCGGGAGAGACCCAGTACTTC. This translates into CASSSGLAGETQYF. The whole variable domain, filled in from reference TRBV11-3 and TRBJ2-5, reads EAGVVQSPRYKIIEKKQPVAFWCNPISGHNTLYWYLQNLGQGPELLIRYENEEAVDDSQLPKDRFSAERLKGVDSTLKIQPAELGDSAVYLCASSSGLAGETQYFGPGTRLLVL.

This sequence joins TRBV7-9 and TRBJ2-7; 9 nucleotides match TRBD2. Germline V gene sequence: CDR1 SEHNR, CDR2 FQNEAQ (reference sequence). The CDR3 length is 15 residues. J gave up 1 base and V 2 bases, and 3 bases lay outside the gene matches. DNA for the CDR3: TGTGCCAGCAGCTTATCTAGCGGGATATCCTACGAGCAGTACTTC. This gives the protein CASSLSSGISYEQYF.

CDR3 amino acids: CAISDPGLAVRPYNEQFF. CDR3 sequence (DNA): TGTGCCATCAGTGATCCGGGACTAGCGGTACGTCCCTACAATGAGCAGTTCTTC. The chain links TRBV10-3 to TRBJ2-1; TRBD2 matches at 11 bases. The CDR3 has 18 residues. The V segment lost 3 bases and the J segment 2 bases; nucleotides outside the gene matches: 9. Germline V CDR1 and CDR2: ENHRY, SYGVKD.

The CDR3 coding sequence is TGTGCCAGCAGGCCGACAGGGGGGGGCTATGGCTACACCTTC. It specifies CASRPTGGGYGYTF. The chain couples TRBV6-5 to TRBJ1-2, with TRBD1 matching over 9 bases. J was trimmed by 4 bases and V by 6 bases; bases with no gene match: 6. The CDR3 totals 14 residues. CDR1 MNHEY and CDR2 SVGAGI come from the germline V gene.

The chain has TRBV18 and TRBJ1-3; D is ambiguous. V was shortened by 5 bases and J by 0 bases, with 8 bases between the two germline ends. There are 14 residues in the CDR3. Germline V gene data show CDR1 as KGHSH and CDR2 as LQKENI. This chain's CDR3 is CASSEASSGNTIYF. CDR3 coding DNA: TGTGCCAGCTCAGAGGCCTCCTCTGGAAACACCATATATTTT.

This clone was seen a handful of times. This chain uses TRBV14 with TRBJ2-3, with 10 bases aligning to TRBD2. The J segment lost 2 bases and the V segment lost 8 bases, leaving 7 bases of the junction unmatched. Germline values: CDR1 SGHDN, CDR2 FVKESK. The CDR3 is 15 residues long. The CDR3 DNA follows: TGTGCCAGCCGATTTAGCGGGGGGTCCACAGATACGCAGTATTTT. It yields the protein CASRFSGGSTDTQYF.

The rearrangement joins TRBV7-2 to TRBJ2-7; D perhaps matches TRBD2 (6 bases). CDR3 length: 15 residues. The V gene lost 3 bases and the J gene lost 1 base, with 13 bases spanning the gap. Germline CDR1 SGHTA, CDR2 FQGNSA. Written as DNA, the CDR3 is TGTGCCAGCAGCTTGGACGGGACTGAATCCTACGAGCAGTACGTC. This sequence encodes CASSLDGTESYEQYV.

The chain links TRBV25-1 to TRBJ2-7; 7 positions agree with TRBD2. The CDR3 runs 13 residues. Trimming took 3 bases from V and 1 from J; bases not matched to a gene: 0. CDR1 and CDR2 (germline): MGHDK, SYGVNS. CDR3 bases: TGTGCCAGCAGTGATAGCGGGTCCTACGAGCAGTACTTC. Encoded protein: CASSDSGSYEQYF.

The rearrangement joins TRBV18 to TRBJ1-1; 8 bases map to TRBD1. Germline V gives CDR1 KGHSH, CDR2 LQKENI. Losses at the gene ends were 3 bases for V and 4 bases for J; bases not matched to a gene: 4. The CDR3 covers 14 residues. The CDR3 sequence is CASSPTGGVTEAFF. In nucleotides, the CDR3 is TGTGCCAGCTCACCTACAGGGGGGGTCACTGAAGCTTTCTTT.

This clone was recorded a few times. This rearrangement joins TRBV5-1 to TRBJ2-7; 10 nucleotides align to TRBD1. V trimming: 4 bases; J trimming: 2 bases; junction bases outside the gene matches: 6. CDR1 is SGHRS, CDR2 YFSETQ, per germline. The CDR3 extends over 15 amino acids. The CDR3 DNA follows: TGCGCCAGCAGCCCGGGACAGGGGAGGACCTACGAGCAGTACGTC. Translating it yields CASSPGQGRTYEQYV.

The V call is TRBV9, the J call TRBJ2-2; possibly TRBD2 for D (6 bases). The germline V gene has CDR1 SGDLS and CDR2 YYNGEE. V was shortened by 3 bases and J by 8 bases, with 11 bases between the two germline ends. This CDR3 is built from 13 residues. CDR3 amino acids: CASSALLAGELFF. The CDR3 nucleotides are TGTGCCAGCAGCGCCCTCCTAGCGGGGGAGCTGTTTTTT.